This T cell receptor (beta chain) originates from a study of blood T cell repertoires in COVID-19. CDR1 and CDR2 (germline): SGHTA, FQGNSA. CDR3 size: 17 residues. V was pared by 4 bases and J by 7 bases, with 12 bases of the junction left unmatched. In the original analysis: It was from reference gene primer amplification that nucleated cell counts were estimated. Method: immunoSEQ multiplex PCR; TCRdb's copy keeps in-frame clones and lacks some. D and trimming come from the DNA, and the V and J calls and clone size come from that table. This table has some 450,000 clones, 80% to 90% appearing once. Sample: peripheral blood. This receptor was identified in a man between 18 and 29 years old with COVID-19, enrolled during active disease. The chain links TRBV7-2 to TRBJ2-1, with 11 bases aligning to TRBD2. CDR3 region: CASSSKLAGEKGNEQFF. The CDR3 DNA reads TGTGCCAGCAGCTCTAAACTAGCGGGAGAAAAGGGTAATGAGCAGTTCTTC. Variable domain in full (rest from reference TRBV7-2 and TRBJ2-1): GAGVSQSPSNKVTEKGKDVELRCDPISGHTALYWYRQSLGQGLEFLIYFQGNSAPDKSGLPSDRFSAERTGGSVSTLTIQRTQQEDSAVYLCASSSKLAGEKGNEQFFGPGTRLTVL.